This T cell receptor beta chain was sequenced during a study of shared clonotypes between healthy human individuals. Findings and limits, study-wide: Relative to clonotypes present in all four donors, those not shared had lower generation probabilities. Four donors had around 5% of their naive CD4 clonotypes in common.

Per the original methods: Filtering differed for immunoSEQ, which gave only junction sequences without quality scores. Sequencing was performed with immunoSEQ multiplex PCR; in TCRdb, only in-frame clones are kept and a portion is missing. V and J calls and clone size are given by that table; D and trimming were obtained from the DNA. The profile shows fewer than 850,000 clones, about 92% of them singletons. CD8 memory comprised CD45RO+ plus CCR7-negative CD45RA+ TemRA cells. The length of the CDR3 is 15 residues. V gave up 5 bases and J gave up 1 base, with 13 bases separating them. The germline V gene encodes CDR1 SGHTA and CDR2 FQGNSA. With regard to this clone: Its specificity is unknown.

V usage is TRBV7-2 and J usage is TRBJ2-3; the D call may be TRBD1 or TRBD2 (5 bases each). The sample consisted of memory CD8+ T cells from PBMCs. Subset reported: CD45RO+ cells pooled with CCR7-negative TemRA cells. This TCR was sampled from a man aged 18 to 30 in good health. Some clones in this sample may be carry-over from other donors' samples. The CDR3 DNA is TGTGCCAGCAGCCCCCGGGACCGCCGCACAGATACGCAGTATTTT. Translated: CASSPRDRRTDTQYF.